The next 23 T cell receptor beta chains were all read from a single sample in a study of blood T cell repertoires in COVID-19. Sequenced by immunoSEQ multiplex PCR; TCRdb stores in-frame clones only, minus some. The table records roughly 410,000 clones, approximately 91% of them present only once. The sample was peripheral blood. The origin of the receptors is a woman aged 40 to 50 with COVID-19, enrolled during active disease.

V is TRBV10-3 and J is TRBJ1-4; 8 bases align to TRBD1. The CDR3 consists of 15 residues. Germline V gene data show CDR1 as ENHRY and CDR2 as SYGVKD. The CDR3 nucleotides read TGTGCGACTAAGGAGTCCAGGGGGCTTGGTGAAAAACTGTTTTTT. Protein product: CATKESRGLGEKLFF.

The chain combines TRBV2 with TRBJ1-5; 10 bases agree with TRBD1. J gave up 1 base and V 4 bases, and 4 bases lay outside the gene matches. Germline V gene data show CDR1 as SNHLY and CDR2 as FYNNEI. CDR3 length: 16 residues. The CDR3: CASSGQGAGSNQPQHF. Here the CDR3 DNA reads TGTGCCAGCAGTGGACAGGGGGCAGGAAGCAATCAGCCCCAGCATTTT. Full variable domain (rest looked up from reference TRBV2 and TRBJ1-5): EPEVTQTPSHQVTQMGQEVILRCVPISNHLYFYWYRQILGQKVEFLVSFYNNEISEKSEIFDDQFSVERPDGSNFTLKIRSTKLEDSAMYFCASSGQGAGSNQPQHFGDGTRLSIL.

The chain uses TRBV28 and TRBJ1-2; 8 nucleotides agree with TRBD1. V shed 6 bases, J shed 4 bases, and the junction held 7 bases outside the gene matches. The CDR3 has 14 amino acids. CDR1 is MDHEN and CDR2 is SYDVKM in the germline V gene. CDR3 coding DNA: TGTGCCAGCAGGCCAGGGGGCCTAGCCTATGGCTACACCTTC. It is translated as CASRPGGLAYGYTF.

Details on this clone: Within the sample, other DNA sequences also encode this same CDR3. This sequence joins TRBV30 and TRBJ1-4, with 9 bases identical to TRBD1. The CDR3 totals 13 residues. Germline values: CDR1 GTSNPN, CDR2 SVGIG (reference sequence). The J segment lost 3 bases and the V segment lost 5 bases, leaving 1 base of the junction unmatched. CDR3 protein: CAWGTGPNEKLFF. The CDR3 coding sequence is TGTGCCTGGGGGACAGGGCCTAATGAAAAACTGTTTTTT.

This chain uses TRBV28 with TRBJ2-1, with 7 nucleotides matching TRBD1. Germline-derived CDR1 and CDR2 are MDHEN and SYDVKM. With 1 base clipped from V and 3 bases from J, the junction kept 6 bases outside the gene matches. The CDR3 totals 16 residues. The CDR3 sequence is CASSLSTGVLYNEQFF. The CDR3 DNA reads TGTGCCAGCAGTTTATCAACAGGGGTTCTCTACAATGAGCAGTTCTTC.

The chain uses TRBV27 and TRBJ2-5; TRBD2 matches at 11 bases. Germline V gene sequence: CDR1 MNHEY, CDR2 SMNVEV (reference sequence). This CDR3 has 14 residues. V trimming: 11 bases; J trimming: 5 bases; junction bases outside the gene matches: 10. This CDR3 is CAAWASGRKETQYF. The CDR3 coding sequence is TGTGCCGCCTGGGCTAGCGGGAGGAAGGAGACCCAGTACTTC.

This chain joins TRBV28 and TRBJ1-5; 8 bases are shared with TRBD1. J was trimmed by 0 bases and V by 5 bases; bases with no gene match: 3. The CDR3 is 15 residues long. The germline CDR1 and CDR2 sequences are MDHEN and SYDVKM. The CDR3: CASSRQGYSNQPQHF. CDR3 nucleotide sequence: TGTGCCAGCAGTCGACAGGGGTATAGCAATCAGCCCCAGCATTTT.

CDR3 in amino acids: CASSSKNRVAHNEQFF. DNA of the CDR3: TGTGCCAGCAGTTCAAAAAACAGGGTTGCCCACAATGAGCAGTTCTTC. The chain couples TRBV6-2 or TRBV6-3 to TRBJ2-1, with TRBD1 as a possible D gene (6 bases). The germline CDR1 and CDR2 sequences are MNHEY and SVGEGT. V was trimmed by 4 bases and J by 5 bases, leaving 18 bases between them. The length of the CDR3 is 16 residues.

The genes are TRBV6-6 and TRBJ1-3; 7 bases fit TRBD1. V lost 11 bases and J lost 4; bases outside the gene matches: 8. The V gene's germline CDR1 is MNHNY and CDR2 SVGAGI (reference sequence). The CDR3 contains 13 residues. CDR3 nucleotides: TGTGCCGCCAGGGGGTATTCGGGAAACACCATATATTTT. This translates into CAARGYSGNTIYF.

A remark on this clone: Other DNA sequences in the same sample also yield this CDR3. The chain carries TRBV2 and TRBJ1-6; D uncertain. With 0 bases removed from V and 7 bases from J, the gap between germline ends came to 7 bases. This CDR3 region has 14 residues. Germline assignment: CDR1 SNHLY and CDR2 FYNNEI. CDR3 coding DNA: TGTGCCAGCAGTGAAGCCAGAACAAATTCACCCCTCCACTTT. Protein sequence: CASSEARTNSPLHF.

The rearrangement joins TRBV6-2 or TRBV6-3 to TRBJ1-5; TRBD1 matches at 9 bases. The CDR3 extends over 21 amino acids. Trimming cost V 2 bases and J 1 base; bases outside gene matches: 18. From germline, CDR1 is MNHEY and CDR2 SVGEGT. The CDR3 region is CASSYRGSGTGKKGSNQPQHF. CDR3 DNA sequence: TGTGCCAGCAGTTACCGGGGATCCGGGACAGGGAAGAAGGGGAGCAATCAGCCCCAGCATTTT.

The chain is built from TRBV7-2 and TRBJ2-1; the D gene is possibly TRBD2 (5 bases). The CDR3 runs 15 residues. Germline values: CDR1 SGHTA, CDR2 FQGNSA. Trimming took 3 bases from V and 2 from J, leaving 11 bases between them. The CDR3 DNA follows: TGTGCCAGCAGCTTTGAGACGGAGGCCTACAATGAGCAGTTCTTC. Amino acid sequence: CASSFETEAYNEQFF.

J is TRBJ2-2 and V is TRBV5-1; 7 bases agree with TRBD2. The trim removed 3 bases at V and 1 base at J, leaving 9 bases unmatched. Germline CDR1 reads SGHRS; CDR2 reads YFSETQ. There are 17 residues in the CDR3. CDR3 DNA sequence: TGCGCCAGCAGCTACTTAACGGCGGGGGAGAACACCGGGGAGCTGTTTTTT. Translation: CASSYLTAGENTGELFF. Filled out from reference TRBV5-1 and TRBJ2-2, the complete variable domain reads KAGVTQTPRYLIKTRGQQVTLSCSPISGHRSVSWYQQTPGQGLQFLFEYFSETQRNKGNFPGRFSGRQFSNSRSEMNVSTLELGDSALYLCASSYLTAGENTGELFFGEGSRLTVL.

This clone appeared once. The V gene is TRBV7-3, the J gene TRBJ2-2, with D possibly being TRBD1 (6 bases). The germline V gene has CDR1 SGHTA and CDR2 FQGTGA. The CDR3 is 17 residues long. Trimming shortened V by 1 base and J by 3 bases, and 15 bases separated the two germline ends. Written as DNA, the CDR3 is TGTGCCAGCAGCTTAAGTCTTCTGGGGGCGGACACCGGGGAGCTGTTTTTT. Its protein product is CASSLSLLGADTGELFF.

The chain combines TRBV11-2 with TRBJ2-5; 13 bases are shared with TRBD2. The CDR3 extends over 16 amino acids. In germline, CDR1 is SGHAT, CDR2 FQNNGV. Unmatched junction bases numbered 5, after V lost 4 bases and J lost 3 bases. CDR3 DNA sequence: TGTGCCAGCAGCTCCAGACTAGCGGGAGGTAAAGAGACCCAGTACTTC. Translation: CASSSRLAGGKETQYF.

The rearrangement joins TRBV28 to TRBJ1-4; D is unresolved. The V gene's germline CDR1 is MDHEN and CDR2 SYDVKM. The ends were cut back, 6 bases at V and 4 bases at J, with 12 bases in the middle. This CDR3 has 14 amino acids. This CDR3 reads CASRTQALNEKLFF. CDR3 sequence (DNA): TGTGCCAGCAGGACGCAGGCGCTTAATGAAAAACTGTTTTTT. The variable domain in full, with the rest retrieved from reference TRBV28 and TRBJ1-4, is DVKVTQSSRYLVKRTGEKVFLECVQDMDHENMFWYRQDPGLGLRLIYFSYDVKMKEKGDIPEGYSVSREKKERFSLILESASTNQTSMYLCASRTQALNEKLFFGSGTQLSVL.

The chain has TRBV27 and TRBJ2-3; 8 nucleotides agree with TRBD2. Germline assignment: CDR1 MNHEY and CDR2 SMNVEV (reference sequence). CDR3 length: 18 amino acids. V gave up 6 bases and J gave up 2 bases; unmatched junction bases: 16. In nucleotides, the CDR3 is TGTGCCAGCAGCCGTGGGACTAGGTTTACCTCCTCCACAGATACGCAGTATTTT. Protein: CASSRGTRFTSSTDTQYF.

This clone has only a few counts. V gene TRBV5-1 combines with J gene TRBJ1-3, with D maybe TRBD1 (6 bases). Germline values: CDR1 SGHRS, CDR2 YFSETQ. This CDR3 has 14 residues. Trimming pared 4 bases from V and 0 bases from J, leaving 8 bases between. The DNA of the CDR3 is TGCGCCAGCAGCCCGGACAGCTCTGGAAACACCATATATTTT. It yields the protein CASSPDSSGNTIYF.

The chain carries TRBV28 and TRBJ2-1, with 12 bases matching TRBD2. Germline loops: CDR1 MDHEN, CDR2 SYDVKM. CDR3 length equals 18 residues. The ends lost 3 bases at V and 0 bases at J; junction bases unmatched: 6. The CDR3 loop reads CASSFASGRGSSYNEQFF. The CDR3, as DNA: TGTGCCAGCAGTTTCGCTAGCGGGAGGGGAAGCTCCTACAATGAGCAGTTCTTC.

This clone was picked up one time. The chain carries TRBV28 and TRBJ1-3, with 11 bases aligning to TRBD1. J gave up 7 bases and V 1 base, and 6 bases lay outside the gene matches. Germline CDR1 and CDR2: MDHEN and SYDVKM. The CDR3 length is 16 residues. CDR3 nucleotide sequence: TGTGCCAGCAGTTTATTTGGACAGGGGGCCGGGAACACCATATATTTT. Translation gives CASSLFGQGAGNTIYF.

The table lists this clone with a count of one. CDR3 nucleotide sequence: TGTGCCAGCCGACGGGGGCTAGCGGGGGGCCTGAGCTCCTACAATGAGCAGTTCTTC. Residues: CASRRGLAGGLSSYNEQFF. This chain connects TRBV2 to TRBJ2-1; 11 bases agree with TRBD2. The CDR3 runs to 19 residues. With V trimmed by 8 bases and J by 0 bases, 15 bases remained unmatched. CDR1 SNHLY and CDR2 FYNNEI come from the germline V gene.

The rearrangement links TRBV7-3 to TRBJ1-1; D ambiguous. The V and J ends lost 2 bases and 7 bases respectively, with 14 bases between them. The CDR3 extends over 14 amino acids. Per the germline V gene, CDR1 is SGHTA and CDR2 is FQGTGA. CDR3 nucleotide sequence: TGTGCCAGCAGCTTAGGAGGTGCCAAAAATGAAGCTTTCTTT. Translation gives CASSLGGAKNEAFF. Looking up the rest from reference TRBV7-3 and TRBJ1-1 gives the full variable domain: GAGVSQTPSNKVTEKGKYVELRCDPISGHTALYWYRQSLGQGPEFLIYFQGTGAADDSGLPNDRFFAVRPEGSVSTLKIQRTERGDSAVYLCASSLGGAKNEAFFGQGTRLTVV.

The V gene is TRBV6-2 or TRBV6-3, the J gene TRBJ1-5, with 10 bases that match TRBD1. Germline V gene lookup returns CDR1 MNHEY and CDR2 SVGEGT. The CDR3 is 16 amino acids. The V gene end was trimmed by 5 bases and the J gene end by 2 bases; junction bases not matched to a gene: 6. The CDR3 region is CASSNTGTGGNQPQHF. CDR3 coding DNA: TGTGCCAGCAGTAACACCGGGACAGGGGGCAATCAGCCCCAGCATTTT.